Listed here are 13 T cell receptor beta chains from one sample, sequenced in a study of CD8+ T cells in alopecia areata. Treatment reported: oral pan-JAK inhibitor, 5-10 mg twice daily. cDNA reverse transcribed from extracted RNA served as the sequencing template. Libraries were prepared by immunoSEQ multiplex PCR; TCRdb keeps only in-frame clonotypes and omits some of them. The sample lists some 200,000 clones, roughly 61% seen once, with roughly an eighth in the top ten. This sample comprised CD8+ T cells sorted from blood, obtained at week 24, from a patient treated with tofacitinib. The receptors originated from a human donor with alopecia areata.

V is TRBV7-9 and J is TRBJ1-2, with TRBD1 as a possible D gene (5 bases). This CDR3 contains 15 residues. Trimming took off 1 base at V and 2 bases at J, with 11 bases between the two ends. Germline values: CDR1 SEHNR, CDR2 FQNEAQ (reference sequence). CDR3 DNA: TGTGCCAGCAGCTTAGTTCAGGGACGAAACTATGGCTACACCTTC. Its translation is CASSLVQGRNYGYTF.

This clone was counted between two and nine times. This CDR3 is also generated by other DNA sequences in the sample. V is TRBV13 and J is TRBJ2-2; TRBD1 might be the D (6 bases). Germline V CDR1 and CDR2: PRHDT, FYEKMQ (reference sequence). The CDR3 covers 13 residues. V was shortened by 4 bases and J by 8 bases, with 11 bases between the two germline ends. The CDR3 loop reads CASSSYRAGELFF. CDR3 in DNA: TGTGCCAGCAGCTCCTACAGGGCTGGGGAGCTGTTTTTT.

The J gene is TRBJ1-2, the V gene TRBV29-1; possibly TRBD1 for D (6 bases). The germline CDR1 and CDR2 sequences are SQVTM and ANQGSEA. The ends were cut back, 3 bases at V and 4 bases at J, with 9 bases in the middle. The CDR3 spans 12 residues. The CDR3 DNA is TGCAGCGTTGAGACGACAGGCTATGGCTACACCTTC. It codes for CSVETTGYGYTF. Full variable domain (outside the CDR3, taken from reference TRBV29-1 and TRBJ1-2): SAVISQKPSRDICQRGTSLTIQCQVDSQVTMMFWYRQQPGQSLTLIATANQGSEATYESGFVIDKFPISRPNLTFSTLTVSNMSPEDSSIYLCSVETTGYGYTFGSGTRLTVV.

The chain is built from TRBV29-1 and TRBJ2-4, with D hard to call. The germline V and J ends were trimmed by 0 bases and 11 bases, with 8 bases remaining between them. CDR3 length: 11 residues. Germline CDR1 SQVTM, CDR2 ANQGSEA. The CDR3 nucleotides are TGCAGCGTTGAAGAACCCCAAGTTCAGTACTTC. This sequence encodes CSVEEPQVQYF. Full variable domain (outside the CDR3, taken from reference TRBV29-1 and TRBJ2-4): SAVISQKPSRDICQRGTSLTIQCQVDSQVTMMFWYRQQPGQSLTLIATANQGSEATYESGFVIDKFPISRPNLTFSTLTVSNMSPEDSSIYLCSVEEPQVQYFGAGTRLSVL.

This chain uses TRBV27 with TRBJ2-3; D not certain. Trimming cost V 1 base and J 0 bases, with 8 bases left between them. The CDR3 runs 15 residues. The germline CDR1 and CDR2 sequences are MNHEY and SMNVEV (reference sequence). CDR3 amino acids: CASSLFGASTDTQYF. CDR3 bases: TGTGCCAGCAGTTTATTTGGTGCTAGCACAGATACGCAGTATTTT.

The V call is TRBV5-6, the J call TRBJ1-4; 10 nucleotides agree with TRBD1. The germline gives CDR1 SGHDT, CDR2 YYEEEE. With 4 bases clipped from V and 8 bases from J, the junction kept 5 bases outside the gene matches. CDR3 length: 14 amino acids. The CDR3 spells CASSDRGREEKLFF. In DNA form, the CDR3 reads TGTGCCAGCAGCGACAGGGGGCGCGAAGAAAAACTGTTTTTT.

This chain links TRBV18 with TRBJ2-2; possibly TRBD1 or TRBD2 for D (5 bases each). Between the trimmed V and J ends, which lost 3 bases and 6 bases, there was a span of 8 bases. Germline loops: CDR1 KGHSH, CDR2 LQKENI. The CDR3 has 13 amino acids. CDR3 protein: CASSPLGAGELFF. The CDR3 bases are TGTGCCAGCTCACCCTTGGGGGCCGGGGAGCTGTTTTTT.

This chain joins TRBV30 and TRBJ1-3; 9 bases map to TRBD1. The germline V gene encodes CDR1 GTSNPN and CDR2 SVGIG (reference sequence). The CDR3 has 18 amino acids. V shed 5 bases, J shed 2 bases, and the junction held 16 bases outside the gene matches. CDR3 in amino acids: CAWEAGTGTFIPGNTIYF. The CDR3 DNA is TGTGCCTGGGAGGCCGGGACAGGGACTTTTATTCCTGGAAACACCATATATTTT.

In DNA, the CDR3 is TGTGCCAGCAGCTTGGGACTGGGACAGGGGCGCTACGAGCAGTACTTC. It codes for CASSLGLGQGRYEQYF. J is TRBJ2-7 and V is TRBV5-6, with 10 nucleotides matching TRBD1. The V gene end was trimmed by 0 bases and the J gene end by 3 bases; junction bases not matched to a gene: 6. This CDR3 spans 16 amino acids. Germline V gene sequence: CDR1 SGHDT, CDR2 YYEEEE.

The chain combines TRBV15 with TRBJ2-7; D is unclear. CDR3 length equals 12 residues. From germline, CDR1 is LNHNV and CDR2 YYDKDF (reference sequence). V shed 0 bases and J shed 6 bases, with 6 bases lying between them. The CDR3 DNA reads as TGTGCCACCAGCAGAGATCCGCCCGAGCAGTACTTC. The encoded protein is CATSRDPPEQYF.

The chain joins TRBV4-1 to TRBJ2-5; 7 bases are a match to TRBD1. The CDR3 spans 14 residues. Per the germline V gene, CDR1 is MGHRA and CDR2 is YSYEKL. The V gene end was trimmed by 3 bases and the J gene end by 5 bases; junction bases not matched to a gene: 6. CDR3 region: CASSQDRPWETQYF. CDR3 DNA sequence: TGCGCCAGCAGCCAGGACAGGCCATGGGAGACCCAGTACTTC.

This clone was observed a handful of times. The chain joins TRBV7-9 to TRBJ2-3, with 8 nucleotides matching TRBD1. CDR1 and CDR2 from the germline V gene are SEHNR and FQNEAQ (reference sequence). CDR3 size: 13 residues. After removal of 7 bases from V and 2 bases from J, the junction contained 2 bases not matched to a gene. CDR3 in amino acids: CASKDRDTDTQYF. The CDR3 DNA reads TGTGCCAGCAAGGACAGGGACACAGATACGCAGTATTTT.

This chain connects TRBV7-6 to TRBJ2-3; no definite D call. CDR1 is SGHVS, CDR2 FNYEAQ, per germline. V was pared by 5 bases and J by 1 base, with 10 bases between. The CDR3 loop spans 14 amino acids. The DNA of the CDR3 is TGTGCCAGCAGCATTAGTCCCGGCACAGATACGCAGTATTTT. Its translation is CASSISPGTDTQYF.